A single sample gave rise to the 9 T cell receptor beta chains below, sequenced in a study of T cells after yellow fever vaccination. Each CDR3 protein is one row after TCRdb ran MiXCR on the 5' RACE reads. The table shows 300,000 to 350,000 distinct CDR3 sequences, with 3.5% to 4.5% occurring only once. Sequenced material: PBMCs, taken 15 days after the yellow fever booster vaccination. The origin of the receptors is a man between 18 and 29 years old who received the YFV17D yellow fever vaccine.

This clonotype has only a few counts. The chain joins TRBV10-3 to TRBJ2-2; TRBD2 agrees at 7 bases. The CDR3 is made up of 15 amino acids. The germline V gene encodes CDR1 ENHRY and CDR2 SYGVKD. The junction had 10 bases not matched to a gene; V was cut back by 7 bases and J by 5 bases. As DNA, the CDR3 is TGTGCCATCACCGACTCAACGGGGGGAACCGGGGAGCTGTTTTTT. This codes for CAITDSTGGTGELFF.

This clonotype was observed many times. V gene TRBV3-1 combines with J gene TRBJ2-1; the match to TRBD1 covers 8 bases. V lost 4 bases to trimming and J lost 7 bases; unmatched junction nucleotides: 6. This CDR3 is 14 amino acids long. From germline, CDR1 is LGHDT and CDR2 YNNKEL (reference sequence). The CDR3 sequence is CASSPSTGVNEQFF. The CDR3 DNA sequence: TGTGCCAGCAGCCCTTCGACAGGGGTGAATGAGCAGTTCTTC.

The gene calls are TRBV15 and TRBJ2-7; 9 positions agree with TRBD1. There are 13 residues in the CDR3. CDR1 and CDR2 from the germline V gene are LNHNV and YYDKDF (reference sequence). CDR3: CATSRDLGDRVVV. The CDR3 region has the DNA TGTGCCACCAGCAGAGATCTGGGGGACAGGGTGGTCGTC.

This clonotype was detected a few times. The chain links TRBV2 to TRBJ2-1; no clear D gene. This CDR3 comprises 16 residues. V lost 6 bases, J lost 0 bases, and 15 bases lay in between. CDR1 is SNHLY, CDR2 FYNNEI, per germline. The CDR3 is CASRSPGLSSYNEQFF. CDR3 coding DNA: TGTGCCAGCAGATCCCCGGGCCTTAGCTCCTACAATGAGCAGTTCTTC. Drawing the rest from reference TRBV2 and TRBJ2-1, the complete variable domain is EPEVTQTPSHQVTQMGQEVILRCVPISNHLYFYWYRQILGQKVEFLVSFYNNEISEKSEIFDDQFSVERPDGSNFTLKIRSTKLEDSAMYFCASRSPGLSSYNEQFFGPGTRLTVL.

This clonotype was counted ten times or more. The chain has TRBV28 and TRBJ2-7, with D perhaps assigned TRBD1 or TRBD2 (7 bases each). The germline V gene has CDR1 MDHEN and CDR2 SYDVKM. Between the trimmed V and J ends, which lost 5 bases and 0 bases, there was a span of 17 bases. The CDR3 contains 16 residues. The CDR3, as DNA: TGTGCCAGCAGTCCAGGGGGGGGGGACGGCTCCTACGAGCAGTACGTC. Translated, it gives CASSPGGGDGSYEQYV.

This clonotype occurred many times. V usage is TRBV10-3 and J usage is TRBJ2-2; D is possibly TRBD1 (6 bases). The V end lost 3 bases, the J end lost 8 bases, and 22 bases lay between the germline ends. CDR1 is ENHRY and CDR2 is SYGVKD in the germline V gene. CDR3 size: 17 residues. The CDR3 DNA reads TGTGCCATCAGTGATGGGGTTCAGGGGCGACCCGAAGGGGAGCTGTTTTTT. Encoded protein: CAISDGVQGRPEGELFF.

This clonotype was recorded many times. The chain recombines TRBV20-1 with TRBJ1-1, with D possibly being TRBD1 (5 bases). The CDR3 loop spans 14 amino acids. Germline V gives CDR1 DFQATT, CDR2 SNEGSKA (reference sequence). Between the trimmed V and J ends, which lost 3 bases and 10 bases, there was a span of 21 bases. CDR3 region: CSARGGEGSLVAFF. DNA of the CDR3: TGCAGTGCTAGGGGGGGTGAGGGCTCCCTAGTAGCTTTCTTT.

This clonotype was seen ten or more times. The chain carries TRBV20-1 and TRBJ1-1; weak D call: TRBD1 (6 bases). CDR1 and CDR2 from the germline V gene are DFQATT and SNEGSKA (reference sequence). The CDR3 loop spans 13 amino acids. Trimming left V 1 base short and J 5 bases short, with 11 bases between. The CDR3 region is CSARGGALTEAFF. CDR3 in DNA: TGCAGTGCTAGAGGGGGGGCGCTTACTGAAGCTTTCTTT.

The sample holds many counts of this clonotype. The V gene is TRBV20-1, the J gene TRBJ2-7; 8 bases line up with TRBD2. The CDR3 extends over 13 amino acids. V lost 6 bases to trimming and J lost 0 bases; unmatched junction nucleotides: 4. The V gene's germline CDR1 is DFQATT and CDR2 SNEGSKA (reference sequence). CDR3 nucleotides: TGCAGTGCAATAGCGGGGTTCTCCTACGAGCAGTACTTC. Translated: CSAIAGFSYEQYF.